Listed below are T cell receptor beta chains from one sample, sequenced in a study of OX40 agonist ivuxolimab in advanced cancers. Sequencing was performed with immunoSEQ multiplex PCR; in TCRdb, only in-frame clones are kept and a portion is missing. This table holds under 65,000 clones, 80% to 90% found once. The source was CD4+ or CD8+ T cells sorted from blood, collected in a trial of the OX40 agonist ivuxolimab. Source of these receptors: an adult with an advanced solid tumor such as melanoma, head and neck, liver or kidney cancer. The CDR3 runs from the conserved cysteine through the conserved F or W. D genes are given only for firm matches. Where a row states a size, it is once, few, many or the class of an expanded clone; other rows omit it.

NA | TRBJ2-1 | TRBV10-2 | NA | CASRPVGNEQFF | TGCGCCAGCAGACCAGTGGGAAATGAGCAGTTCTTC
NA | TRBJ2-7 | TRBV29-1 | NA | CSVTPPWGYEQYF | TGCAGCGTGACCCCCCCCTGGGGCTACGAGCAGTACTTC
NA | TRBJ1-6 | TRBV7-2 | NA | CASSLGAYNSPLHF | TGTGCCAGCAGCTTAGGAGCCTATAATTCACCCCTCCACTTT
NA | TRBJ2-1 | TRBV7-9 | once | CASSPTDGDPGGEQFF | TGTGCCAGCAGCCCTACGGACGGGGACCCCGGGGGTGAGCAGTTCTTC
TRBD1 | TRBJ2-3 | TRBV19 | NA | CASRDRAGGRDTQYF | TGTGCCAGTAGGGACAGGGCTGGTGGTAGGGATACGCAGTATTTT
TRBD2 | TRBJ2-1 | TRBV28 | NA | CASSPPGGSGHDNEQFF | TGTGCCAGCAGTCCACCCGGGGGTAGCGGGCACGACAATGAGCAGTTCTTC
NA | TRBJ1-5 | TRBV7-8 | NA | CASSLGPDQPQHF | TGTGCCAGCAGCTTAGGCCCGGATCAGCCCCAGCATTTT
TRBD2 | TRBJ2-5 | TRBV11-2 | few | CASSPRLAGGPGETQYF | TGTGCCAGCAGCCCCCGGCTAGCGGGAGGGCCTGGGGAGACCCAGTACTTC
NA | TRBJ1-1 | TRBV18 | NA | CASSPVSANTEAFF | TGTGCCAGCTCACCAGTCTCAGCGAACACTGAAGCTTTCTTT
NA | TRBJ2-2 | TRBV7-2 | NA | CASSLVVLTGELFF | TGTGCCAGCAGCTTAGTCGTGCTCACCGGGGAGCTGTTTTTT
NA | TRBJ1-3 | TRBV28 | NA | CASSRLEAGNTIYF | TGTGCCAGCAGCCGGTTGGAGGCTGGAAACACCATATATTTT
NA | TRBJ2-7 | TRBV7-3 | NA | CASSNSNGYEQYF | TGTGCCAGCAGTAATTCAAATGGCTACGAGCAGTACTTC
TRBD1 | TRBJ2-5 | TRBV5-4 | NA | CASSGRQGTIETQYF | TGTGCCAGCAGCGGCAGACAGGGGACGATTGAGACCCAGTACTTC
NA | TRBJ2-3 | TRBV2 | NA | CASSLKDTQYF | TGTGCCAGCAGTCTGAAAGATACGCAGTATTTT
NA | TRBJ2-1 | TRBV11-3 | NA | CASSQRQNTQQFF | TGTGCCAGCAGCCAAAGACAGAACACTCAGCAGTTCTTC
TRBD2 | TRBJ2-1 | TRBV11-2 | NA | CASSLGLAGDNEQFF | TGTGCCAGCAGCTTAGGATTAGCGGGAGACAATGAGCAGTTCTTC
TRBD1 | TRBJ2-2 | TRBV6-1 | NA | CASSRGQLSTGELFF | TGTGCCAGCAGTCGGGGACAGCTCTCCACCGGGGAGCTGTTTTTT
NA | TRBJ2-3 | TRBV4-1 | NA | CASSRTGGFDADTQYF | TGCGCCAGCAGTCGCACGGGGGGCTTCGACGCAGATACGCAGTATTTT
TRBD2 | TRBJ2-5 | TRBV2 | NA | CASSGGLAGLQETQYF | TGTGCCAGCAGTGGAGGACTAGCGGGTCTACAAGAGACCCAGTACTTC
TRBD1 | TRBJ1-4 | TRBV19 | NA | CASSTRTGNEKLFF | TGTGCCAGTAGTACCCGGACAGGGAATGAAAAACTGTTTTTT
NA | TRBJ2-5 | TRBV5-5 | few | CASSLGGNQETQYF | TGTGCCAGCAGCTTGGGTGGAAACCAAGAGACCCAGTACTTC
NA | TRBJ1-2 | TRBV29-1 | NA | CSAADSAWGYTF | TGCAGCGCCGCGGACAGCGCTTGGGGCTACACCTTC
NA | TRBJ1-3 | TRBV9 | NA | CASSVQPRNTIYF | TGTGCCAGCAGCGTACAGCCCAGAAACACCATATATTTT
TRBD2 | TRBJ2-2 | TRBV19 | NA | CASSIRGLAGGYANTGELFF | TGTGCCAGTAGTATCCGCGGACTAGCGGGAGGATACGCGAACACCGGGGAGCTGTTTTTT
NA | TRBJ1-1 | TRBV6-6 | NA | CASSYPDGEAFF | TGTGCCAGCAGTTACCCGGACGGCGAAGCTTTCTTT
NA | TRBJ2-1 | TRBV4-2 | NA | CASSQEGGTNEQFF | TGTGCCAGCAGCCAGGAGGGAGGCACCAATGAGCAGTTCTTC
NA | TRBJ2-7 | TRBV11-1 | once | CASSLQGINEQYF | TGTGCCAGCAGCTTACAGGGTATCAACGAGCAGTACTTC
TRBD1 | TRBJ2-3 | TRBV19 | NA | CASSIPLRDRGTDTQYF | TGTGCCAGTAGTATCCCCCTCCGGGACAGGGGGACAGATACGCAGTATTTT
NA | TRBJ1-5 | TRBV7-2 | NA | CASRPGVSNQPQHF | TGTGCCAGCAGACCGGGGGTGAGCAATCAGCCCCAGCATTTT
TRBD2 | TRBJ2-1 | TRBV7-2 | NA | CASSKGVAGEQFF | TGTGCCAGCAGCAAGGGGGTAGCGGGAGAGCAGTTCTTC
TRBD2 | TRBJ2-1 | TRBV5-1 | NA | CASSPRTSGSSYNEQFF | TGCGCCAGCAGCCCCCGGACTAGCGGGAGCTCCTACAATGAGCAGTTCTTC
TRBD1 | TRBJ2-7 | TRBV7-3 | few | CASSLDRVAEQYF | TGTGCCAGCAGCTTGGACAGGGTAGCGGAGCAGTACTTC
TRBD2 | TRBJ2-1 | TRBV7-3 | NA | CASSWTSGSGSSYNEQFF | TGTGCCAGCAGCTGGACTAGCGGGAGTGGAAGCTCCTACAATGAGCAGTTCTTC
TRBD1 | TRBJ1-5 | TRBV2 | NA | CASNNDRGIGNQPQHF | TGTGCCAGCAATAATGACAGGGGCATTGGCAATCAGCCCCAGCATTTT
NA | TRBJ2-1 | TRBV6-5 | NA | CASSWGRDGNEQFF | TGTGCCAGCAGCTGGGGGCGGGATGGAAATGAGCAGTTCTTC
NA | TRBJ2-6 | TRBV29-1 | once | CSVGAGPLGAGANVLTF | TGCAGCGTTGGGGCCGGGCCTCTCGGGGCAGGGGCCAACGTCCTGACTTTC
NA | TRBJ1-5 | TRBV19 | NA | CASSRGRASNQPQHF | TGTGCCAGTAGTAGGGGAAGGGCCAGCAATCAGCCCCAGCATTTT
NA | TRBJ2-2 | TRBV7-3 | NA | CASSPTARNTGELFF | TGTGCCAGCAGCCCCACCGCTAGGAACACCGGGGAGCTGTTTTTT
TRBD2 | TRBJ2-5 | TRBV29-1 | few | CSVEVAGLETQYF | TGCAGCGTTGAAGTAGCGGGCCTAGAGACCCAGTACTTC
NA | TRBJ1-6 | TRBV5-1 | NA | CASSFSYNSPLHF | TGCGCCAGCAGCTTCTCCTATAATTCACCCCTCCACTTT